At least ten counts were recorded for the clone carrying this T cell receptor beta chain. Antigen: not known. It was by quantitative 5'-RACE with molecular barcodes that TCR beta libraries were made. TCRdb itself ran the 5' RACE reads through MiXCR, one entry per CDR3 protein. The data show 200,000 to 250,000 distinct CDR3 sequences, 10% seen once. This sample is drawn from a study of CD8 T cells in ankylosing spondylitis. Study conclusions and caveats: In ankylosing spondylitis patients, matched synovial fluid reportedly showed significant enrichment of disease-linked clones. Ankylosing spondylitis blood appeared to be characterized by a TCR beta motif of eight highly homologous variants.

The CDR3 sequence is 14 residues long. Trimming took 3 bases from V and 5 from J; bases not matched to a gene: 4. Per the germline V gene, CDR1 is SGDLS and CDR2 is YYNGEE. Sequences were obtained from blood, either unsorted or a sorted T cell fraction (not recorded which). The chain has TRBV9 and TRBJ2-2; 7 bases are a match to TRBD1. The sequence was obtained from a male donor with ankylosing spondylitis or in good health (not recorded which). This chain's CDR3 is CASSGLQGTGELFF. CDR3 in DNA: TGTGCCAGCAGCGGGTTACAGGGGACCGGGGAGCTGTTTTTT.